Listed here are 28 T cell receptor beta chains from one sample, sequenced in a study of blood T cell repertoires in COVID-19. Libraries were prepared by immunoSEQ multiplex PCR; TCRdb keeps only in-frame clonotypes and omits some of them. The repertoire holds under 250,000 clones, 92% seen once, with around 0.85% in the top ten. Sequencing input: peripheral blood. The receptors come from a man between 60 and 70 years old with COVID-19, enrolled during active disease.

CDR3: CASSSPTSTLSWNYEQYF. Here the CDR3 DNA reads TGTGCCAGCAGTTCCCCAACATCGACATTAAGTTGGAACTACGAGCAGTACTTC. The J gene is TRBJ2-7, the V gene TRBV28; D ambiguous. This CDR3 has 18 amino acids. Germline assignment: CDR1 MDHEN and CDR2 SYDVKM. The V and J ends lost 4 bases and 3 bases respectively, with 25 bases between them.

The rearrangement links TRBV6-6 to TRBJ1-4; no firm D call. Per the germline V gene, CDR1 is MNHNY and CDR2 is SVGAGI (reference sequence). The germline V and J ends were trimmed by 8 bases and 8 bases, with 6 bases remaining between them. CDR3 length equals 10 residues. CDR3 nucleotides: TGTGCCAGCGGGCAAGAAAAACTGTTTTTT. Its protein is CASGQEKLFF.

This chain links TRBV11-3 with TRBJ2-1; 10 positions agree with TRBD2. The CDR3 contains 15 residues. After removal of 4 bases from V and 6 bases from J, the junction contained 6 bases not matched to a gene. Germline loops: CDR1 SGHNT, CDR2 YENEEA. In nucleotides, the CDR3 is TGTGCCAGCAGCTACAGCGGGGGGGCAATCAATGAGCAGTTCTTC. It encodes CASSYSGGAINEQFF. Full variable domain (outside the CDR3, taken from reference TRBV11-3 and TRBJ2-1): EAGVVQSPRYKIIEKKQPVAFWCNPISGHNTLYWYLQNLGQGPELLIRYENEEAVDDSQLPKDRFSAERLKGVDSTLKIQPAELGDSAVYLCASSYSGGAINEQFFGPGTRLTVL.

This clone was seen a single time. The genes are TRBV30 and TRBJ1-2, with 11 bases aligning to TRBD1. The CDR3 consists of 16 residues. V lost 0 bases to trimming and J lost 4 bases; unmatched junction nucleotides: 7. CDR1 and CDR2 (germline): GTSNPN, SVGIG (reference sequence). CDR3 DNA: TGTGCCTGGAGTGTACAGGGACAGGGGGAACCCTATGGCTACACCTTC. This codes for CAWSVQGQGEPYGYTF. Based on the CDR3 plus reference TRBV30 and TRBJ1-2, the full variable domain is SQTIHQWPATLVQPVGSPLSLECTVEGTSNPNLYWYRQAAGRGLQLLFYSVGIGQISSEVPQNLSASRPQDRQFILSSKKLLLSDSGFYLCAWSVQGQGEPYGYTFGSGTRLTVV.

V is TRBV6-6 and J is TRBJ1-1; D gene ambiguous. Looked up from germline, CDR1 is MNHNY and CDR2 is SVGAGI (reference sequence). The CDR3 has 11 residues. Trimming removed 5 bases at V and 7 bases at J, with 8 bases between. The CDR3 here is CASSVRFEAFF. In DNA form, the CDR3 reads TGTGCCAGCAGTGTACGGTTTGAAGCTTTCTTT.

The V and J genes are TRBV5-1 and TRBJ1-2; D not certain. V lost 7 bases, J lost 0 bases, and 13 bases lay in between. This CDR3 is built from 14 residues. Germline V gives CDR1 SGHRS, CDR2 YFSETQ. CDR3 residues: CASGPIPANYGYTF. CDR3 sequence (DNA): TGCGCCAGCGGCCCGATACCAGCTAACTATGGCTACACCTTC.

This clone was picked up a small number of times. The identical CDR3 is also encoded by other nucleotide sequences in the sample. The chain recombines TRBV18 with TRBJ2-7; D is possibly TRBD2 (6 bases). From germline, CDR1 is KGHSH and CDR2 LQKENI. Trimming removed 3 bases at V and 1 base at J, with 10 bases between. The CDR3 consists of 14 residues. The CDR3 here is CASSPRSGSYEQYF. Here the CDR3 DNA reads TGTGCCAGCTCACCCCGGAGCGGGTCCTACGAGCAGTACTTC. Using reference TRBV18 and TRBJ2-7 for the parts outside the CDR3, the full variable domain is NAGVMQNPRHLVRRRGQEARLRCSPMKGHSHVYWYRQLPEEGLKFMVYLQKENIIDESGMPKERFSAEFPKEGPSILRIQQVVRGDSAAYFCASSPRSGSYEQYFGPGTRLTVT.

The gene calls are TRBV4-3 and TRBJ2-1; D not certain. V lost 5 bases to trimming and J lost 4 bases, with 15 bases between them. Germline assignment: CDR1 LGHNA and CDR2 YSLEER. CDR3 length equals 15 residues. The CDR3 protein is CASSSGYQTYNEQFF. CDR3 nucleotide sequence: TGCGCCAGCAGCTCAGGCTACCAGACGTACAATGAGCAGTTCTTC.

This clone has only one observation. The V and J genes are TRBV12-3 or TRBV12-4 and TRBJ1-1, with no clear D. The CDR3 is 11 amino acids. Trimming removed 9 bases at V and 7 bases at J, with 12 bases between. In DNA form, the CDR3 reads TGTGCCAGTCATTCACAACATGAAGCTTTCTTT. Its translation: CASHSQHEAFF.

This chain connects TRBV19 to TRBJ2-2, with TRBD2 matching over 10 bases. Germline V gives CDR1 LNHDA, CDR2 SQIVND (reference sequence). The V segment lost 10 bases and the J segment 3 bases; nucleotides outside the gene matches: 14. CDR3 length equals 17 residues. The CDR3 spells CATRRVAGGPDTGELFF. In DNA form, the CDR3 reads TGTGCCACTCGCCGAGTAGCGGGAGGACCCGACACCGGGGAGCTGTTTTTT.

This chain links TRBV5-1 with TRBJ2-1; TRBD2 aligns across 9 bases. J was trimmed by 5 bases and V by 0 bases; bases with no gene match: 6. There are 16 residues in the CDR3. The germline CDR1 and CDR2 sequences are SGHRS and YFSETQ. The CDR3 DNA follows: TGCGCCAGCAGCTTGGGGGGTAGCGGGAGACACAATGAGCAGTTCTTC. It translates to CASSLGGSGRHNEQFF.

The rearrangement links TRBV18 to TRBJ2-5; TRBD1 matches 11 bases. The CDR3 runs to 14 residues. Losses at the gene ends were 4 bases for V and 4 bases for J; bases not matched to a gene: 2. Germline V lookup: CDR1 KGHSH, CDR2 LQKENI. The DNA for the CDR3 is TGTGCCAGCTCACTCGGGACAGGGGGAGAGACCCAGTACTTC. This encodes CASSLGTGGETQYF.

V and J are TRBV6-5 and TRBJ1-4, with TRBD1 matching 10 bases. V dropped 7 bases and J dropped 5; count of bases not matched to a gene: 7. CDR3 length: 15 amino acids. Germline V gene data show CDR1 as MNHEY and CDR2 as SVGAGI. The CDR3 DNA reads as TGTGCCAGCACCCGCAGGGGACAGGGGAATGAAAAACTGTTTTTT. Residues: CASTRRGQGNEKLFF.

The J gene is TRBJ2-3, the V gene TRBV24-1; D remains unclear. This CDR3 spans 13 amino acids. Per the germline V gene, CDR1 is KGHDR and CDR2 is SFDVKD. V dropped 5 bases and J dropped 2 bases, with 7 bases sitting between them. CDR3 sequence reads: CATSVGNTDTQYF. In DNA, the CDR3 is TGTGCCACCAGTGTGGGCAACACAGATACGCAGTATTTT.

The V call is TRBV4-1, the J call TRBJ2-5; 7 positions agree with TRBD1. V trimming: 0 bases; J trimming: 7 bases; junction bases outside the gene matches: 5. The CDR3 has 14 residues. Germline CDR1 MGHRA, CDR2 YSYEKL. CDR3 region: CASSQDSTGRTQYF. CDR3 DNA: TGCGCCAGCAGCCAAGATTCGACAGGGAGGACCCAGTACTTC.

The gene calls are TRBV19 and TRBJ2-1; 7 bases fit TRBD2. The CDR3 has 15 residues. Germline lookup yields CDR1 LNHDA and CDR2 SQIVND (reference sequence). Trimming at V came to 6 bases and at J to 2 bases, leaving 7 bases not matched to a gene. The CDR3 sequence is CASSPLARPYNEQFF. The DNA for the CDR3 is TGTGCCAGTAGCCCACTAGCGAGACCCTACAATGAGCAGTTCTTC.

This chain uses TRBV5-1 with TRBJ2-3; 8 nucleotides line up with TRBD2. CDR1 and CDR2 from the germline V gene are SGHRS and YFSETQ. This CDR3 comprises 13 residues. V gave up 8 bases and J gave up 0 bases; unmatched junction bases: 2. Here the CDR3 reads CASSSGSTDTQYF. CDR3 DNA: TGCGCCAGTTCTAGCGGGAGCACAGATACGCAGTATTTT.

The chain links TRBV7-2 to TRBJ2-7; 7 nucleotides align to TRBD1. Germline lookup yields CDR1 SGHTA and CDR2 FQGNSA. This CDR3 spans 13 amino acids. J was trimmed by 3 bases and V by 10 bases; bases with no gene match: 9. CDR3 DNA: TGTGCCATACATCAACAGGGGCTCTACGAGCAGTACTTC. Translation gives CAIHQQGLYEQYF.

This clone was detected only once. The chain employs TRBV11-2 and TRBJ1-1, with 7 bases lining up with TRBD1. Germline V lookup: CDR1 SGHAT, CDR2 FQNNGV. CDR3 length: 15 residues. With V trimmed by 2 bases and J by 1 base, 4 bases remained unmatched. DNA for the CDR3: TGTGCCAGCAGCTTAACAGGGGTTCGGAACACTGAAGCTTTCTTT. Its protein is CASSLTGVRNTEAFF.

This chain connects TRBV24-1 to TRBJ2-3; no reliable D call. Trimming stripped 3 bases from V and 5 bases from J, with 8 bases between. The CDR3 runs 13 residues. Germline V lookup: CDR1 KGHDR, CDR2 SFDVKD. The CDR3 DNA reads TGTGCCACCAGTGATACGGGTCGAGATACGCAGTATTTT. As protein: CATSDTGRDTQYF.

The chain employs TRBV6-5 and TRBJ1-4, with TRBD1 as a possible D gene (5 bases). This CDR3 is built from 15 residues. Per germline, CDR1 MNHEY and CDR2 SVGAGI. V lost 9 bases and J 2 bases, leaving 16 bases between the germline ends. The CDR3 sequence: CARVRRGRTNEKLFF. CDR3 sequence (DNA): TGTGCCAGAGTTAGGCGGGGGAGGACTAATGAAAAACTGTTTTTT.

DNA for the CDR3: TGTGCCAGCTCACCAGCAGGGCAGAACACTGAAGCTTTCTTT. Amino acids: CASSPAGQNTEAFF. The chain has TRBV18 and TRBJ1-1; D possibly corresponds to TRBD1 (5 bases). With 2 bases removed from V and 1 base from J, the gap between germline ends came to 8 bases. Germline CDR1 is KGHSH and CDR2 is LQKENI. This CDR3 is built from 14 residues.

This clone was observed once. The CDR3 spells CASSLRVNEKLFF. The CDR3 DNA follows: TGCGCCAGCAGCTTGCGCGTTAATGAAAAACTGTTTTTT. The V gene is TRBV5-1, the J gene TRBJ1-4; D is undetermined. Germline lookup yields CDR1 SGHRS and CDR2 YFSETQ. CDR3 size: 13 residues. Trimming took 1 base from V and 4 from J, leaving 5 bases between them.

This clone was seen just once. V usage is TRBV5-6 and J usage is TRBJ2-7; D ambiguous. The ends were cut back, 0 bases at V and 4 bases at J, with 5 bases in the middle. The CDR3 contains 12 residues. The V gene's germline CDR1 is SGHDT and CDR2 YYEEEE. CDR3 DNA sequence: TGTGCCAGCAGCTTGGCCCAATACGAGCAGTACTTC. It specifies CASSLAQYEQYF.

The V call is TRBV5-1, the J call TRBJ2-7; 7 nucleotides align to TRBD2. V lost 3 bases to trimming and J lost 3 bases; unmatched junction nucleotides: 9. Germline-derived CDR1 and CDR2 are SGHRS and YFSETQ. There are 15 residues in the CDR3. Here the CDR3 reads CASSYDLSGYYEQYF. CDR3 bases: TGCGCCAGCAGCTACGATCTTAGCGGGTACTACGAGCAGTACTTC.

The V and J genes are TRBV24-1 and TRBJ2-7; the match to TRBD2 covers 7 bases. Germline values: CDR1 KGHDR, CDR2 SFDVKD. J gave up 2 bases and V 4 bases, and 4 bases lay outside the gene matches. This CDR3 has 14 amino acids. The chain's CDR3 is CATSETGTTYEQYF. The DNA for the CDR3 is TGTGCCACCAGTGAGACCGGGACTACCTACGAGCAGTACTTC.

The chain recombines TRBV10-1 with TRBJ1-2, with no clear D. The V and J ends lost 6 bases and 2 bases respectively, with 10 bases between them. Germline values: CDR1 WNHNN, CDR2 SYGVQD (reference sequence). This CDR3 has 13 residues. The CDR3 DNA reads as TGCGCCAGCAGCGGGAACCAAAACTATGGCTACACCTTC. This encodes CASSGNQNYGYTF.

J is TRBJ2-3 and V is TRBV7-9; TRBD1 agrees at 11 bases. The CDR3 length is 16 residues. The V segment lost 6 bases and the J segment 2 bases; nucleotides outside the gene matches: 7. Germline lookup yields CDR1 SEHNR and CDR2 FQNEAQ (reference sequence). CDR3 sequence: CASRPGTGGYTDTQYF. The CDR3 DNA reads as TGTGCCAGCAGACCCGGGACAGGGGGATACACAGATACGCAGTATTTT.